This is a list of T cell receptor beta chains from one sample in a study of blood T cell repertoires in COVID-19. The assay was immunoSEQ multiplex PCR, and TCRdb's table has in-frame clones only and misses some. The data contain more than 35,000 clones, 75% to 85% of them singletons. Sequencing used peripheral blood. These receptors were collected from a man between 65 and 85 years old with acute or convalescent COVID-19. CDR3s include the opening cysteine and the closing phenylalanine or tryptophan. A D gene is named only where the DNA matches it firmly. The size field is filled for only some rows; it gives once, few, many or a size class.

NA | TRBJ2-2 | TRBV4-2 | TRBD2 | CASSQSGTTNTGELFF | TGTGCCAGCAGCCAATCCGGGACTACGAATACCGGGGAGCTGTTTTTT
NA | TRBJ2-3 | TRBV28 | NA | CASSRLVLRTDTQYF | TGTGCCAGCAGTCGACTAGTCCTTCGGACAGATACGCAGTATTTT
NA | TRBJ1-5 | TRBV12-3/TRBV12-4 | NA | CARVSGNQPQHF | TGTGCCAGGGTTAGCGGCAATCAGCCCCAGCATTTT
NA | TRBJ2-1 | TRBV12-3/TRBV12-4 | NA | CASNLVSEQFF | TGTGCCAGCAATCTAGTGAGTGAGCAGTTCTTC
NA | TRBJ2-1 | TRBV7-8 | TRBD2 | CASKPGTSGNNEQFF | TGTGCCAGCAAGCCCGGCACTAGCGGGAACAATGAGCAGTTCTTC
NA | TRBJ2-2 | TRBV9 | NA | CASSPTTGTGELFF | TGTGCCAGCAGCCCCACGACAGGCACCGGGGAGCTGTTTTTT
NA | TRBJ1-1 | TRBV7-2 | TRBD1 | CASSSLDRGVSNTEAFF | TGTGCCAGCAGCTCTCTTGACAGGGGGGTATCGAACACTGAAGCTTTCTTT
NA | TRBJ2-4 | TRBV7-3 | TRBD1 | CASSFDRGNIQYF | TGTGCCAGCAGCTTCGACAGGGGGAACATTCAGTACTTC
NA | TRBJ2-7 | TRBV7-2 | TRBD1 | CASRDQGAYEQYF | TGTGCCAGCAGGGATCAGGGGGCCTACGAGCAGTACTTC
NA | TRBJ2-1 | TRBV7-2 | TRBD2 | CASSLELAGLGISYNEQFF | TGTGCCAGCAGCTTAGAACTAGCGGGACTGGGTATCTCCTACAATGAGCAGTTCTTC
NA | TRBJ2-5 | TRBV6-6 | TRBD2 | CASSLNSGKEVETQYF | TGTGCCAGCAGTCTTAATAGCGGGAAGGAGGTGGAGACCCAGTACTTC
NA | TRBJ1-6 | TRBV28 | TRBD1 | CASSLGDRYNSPLHF | TGTGCCAGCAGTCTGGGGGACAGGTATAATTCACCCCTCCACTTT
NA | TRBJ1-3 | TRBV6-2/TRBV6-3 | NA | CASSSRQVDLGNTIYF | TGTGCCAGCAGTTCCCGACAGGTAGACCTTGGAAACACCATATATTTT
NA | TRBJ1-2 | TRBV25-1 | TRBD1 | CASSESPGQGANGYTF | TGTGCCAGCAGTGAATCCCCGGGACAGGGGGCGAATGGCTACACCTTC
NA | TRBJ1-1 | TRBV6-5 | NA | CASTHPVSTEAFF | TGTGCCAGCACCCATCCAGTCTCGACTGAAGCTTTCTTT
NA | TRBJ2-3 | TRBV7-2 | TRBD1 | CASSPAGTGADTQYF | TGTGCCAGCAGCCCCGCGGGGACAGGGGCGGATACGCAGTATTTT
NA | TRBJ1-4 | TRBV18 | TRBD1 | CASSPPGTENEKLFF | TGTGCCAGCTCACCCCCCGGGACAGAGAATGAAAAACTGTTTTTT
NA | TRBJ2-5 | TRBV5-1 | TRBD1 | CASSLGQGGTQYF | TGCGCCAGCAGCTTGGGACAGGGGGGGACCCAGTACTTC
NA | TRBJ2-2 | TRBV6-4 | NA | CASSEEGSNTGELFF | TGTGCCAGCAGTGAGGAGGGTTCGAACACCGGGGAGCTGTTTTTT
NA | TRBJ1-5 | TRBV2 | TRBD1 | CASSEGNRGGQPQHF | TGTGCCAGCAGTGAAGGAAACAGGGGAGGCCAGCCCCAGCATTTT
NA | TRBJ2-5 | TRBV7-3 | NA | CASSLGRVRKVETQYF | TGTGCCAGCAGCTTAGGTCGGGTGAGGAAGGTAGAGACCCAGTACTTC
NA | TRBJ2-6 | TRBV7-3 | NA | CASSQPGVTNVLTF | TGTGCCAGCAGCCAACCAGGGGTAACCAACGTCCTGACTTTC
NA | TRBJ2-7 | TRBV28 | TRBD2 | CASSLRLAGEYEQYF | TGTGCCAGCAGTTTACGGCTAGCGGGAGAGTACGAGCAGTACTTC
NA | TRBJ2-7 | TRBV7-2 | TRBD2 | CASSASGSSYEQYF | TGTGCCAGCAGCGCAAGCGGGAGTAGCTACGAGCAGTACTTC
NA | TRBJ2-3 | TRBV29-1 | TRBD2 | CSVRRGTDTQYF | TGCAGCGTTCGGCGGGGGACAGATACGCAGTATTTT
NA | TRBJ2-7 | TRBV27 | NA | CASSPNPGIYEQYF | TGTGCCAGCAGTCCTAATCCAGGGATCTACGAGCAGTACTTC
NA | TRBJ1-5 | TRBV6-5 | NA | CASSYSESNQPQHF | TGTGCCAGCAGTTACTCAGAGAGCAATCAGCCCCAGCATTTT
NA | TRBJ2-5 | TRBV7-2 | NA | CASSFQAGEETQYF | TGTGCCAGCAGCTTTCAGGCGGGTGAGGAGACCCAGTACTTC
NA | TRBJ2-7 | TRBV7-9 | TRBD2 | CASSSSGRGHYF | TGTGCCAGCAGCTCTAGCGGGAGGGGGCATTACTTC
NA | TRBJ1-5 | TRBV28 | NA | CASSLKDSSLLPYQPQHF | TGTGCCAGCAGTTTGAAGGACTCCTCGCTTCTTCCTTATCAGCCCCAGCATTTT
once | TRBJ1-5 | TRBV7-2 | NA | CASSWGAGSNQPQHF | TGTGCCAGCAGCTGGGGTGCGGGGAGCAATCAGCCCCAGCATTTT
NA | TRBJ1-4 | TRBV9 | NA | CANNREANEKLFF | TGTGCCAACAACAGAGAAGCTAATGAAAAACTGTTTTTT
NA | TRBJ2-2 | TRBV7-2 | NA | CASSFNGNTGELFF | TGTGCCAGCAGCTTCAACGGGAACACCGGGGAGCTGTTTTTT
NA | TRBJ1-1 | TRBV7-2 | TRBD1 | CASLEDRGEAFF | TGTGCCAGCCTCGAGGACAGGGGGGAAGCTTTCTTT
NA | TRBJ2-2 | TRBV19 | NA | CASSIVGMGGTGELFF | TGTGCCAGTAGTATAGTTGGAATGGGGGGAACCGGGGAGCTGTTTTTT
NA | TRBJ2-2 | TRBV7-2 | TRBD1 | CASSSGQPNTGELFF | TGTGCCAGCAGCTCGGGACAGCCGAACACCGGGGAGCTGTTTTTT
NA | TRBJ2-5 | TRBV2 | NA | CASTSLRGETQYF | TGTGCCAGCACCTCACTTCGCGGGGAGACCCAGTACTTC
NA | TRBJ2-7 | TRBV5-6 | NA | CASSRTLPPSEQYF | TGTGCCAGCAGCCGGACTCTCCCCCCGAGTGAGCAGTACTTC
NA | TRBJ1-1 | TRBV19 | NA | CASSSQGNTEAFF | TGTGCCAGTAGTTCCCAGGGGAACACTGAAGCTTTCTTT
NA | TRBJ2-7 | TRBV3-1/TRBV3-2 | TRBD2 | CASSPQLAVGEQYF | TGTGCCAGCAGCCCCCAACTAGCGGTGGGGGAGCAGTACTTC
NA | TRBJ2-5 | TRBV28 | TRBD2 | CASMRGAETQYF | TGTGCCAGCATGCGGGGGGCGGAGACCCAGTACTTC
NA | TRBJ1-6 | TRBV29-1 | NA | CSVGPTAGEPLHF | TGCAGCGTGGGACCTACTGCAGGGGAGCCCCTCCACTTT
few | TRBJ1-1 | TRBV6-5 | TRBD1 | CASRTGTGMNTEAFF | TGTGCCAGCAGAACGGGGACAGGAATGAACACTGAAGCTTTCTTT
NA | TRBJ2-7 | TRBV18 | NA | CASSPPNHSYEQYF | TGTGCCAGCTCACCACCTAACCACAGTTACGAGCAGTACTTC
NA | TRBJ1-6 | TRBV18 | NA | CASSERSNNSPLHF | TGTGCCAGCTCCGAGAGAAGCAATAATTCACCCCTCCACTTT
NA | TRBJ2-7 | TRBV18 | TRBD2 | CASSEAGKLYSYEQYF | TGTGCCAGCTCGGAAGCGGGAAAACTGTACTCCTACGAGCAGTACTTC